These T cell receptor beta chains were read from a single sample in a study of T cell repertoires in cytomegalovirus infection. Via MiXCR, TCRdb re-called the reads, giving one row per CDR3 protein. The repertoire consists of hundreds of thousands of distinct CDR3 sequences, with around 35% occurring once and the leading ten covering roughly 15%. These receptors have no identified antigens. This specimen consisted of cultured PBMCs, obtained from culture after CMV antigen stimulation. All receptors derive from a human donor in good health (CMV status not recorded). Some clones in this sample may be carry-over from other donors' samples. CDR3s include the opening cysteine and the closing phenylalanine or tryptophan. D genes are given only for firm matches. Rows give clone size only sometimes, using once, few, many, or a class for an expanded clone.

clone size,D gene,J gene,V gene,CDR3 length,CDR3 DNA,CDR3 protein
-,-,TRBJ2-3,TRBV4-3,16,TGCGCCAGCAGCCAAGATCCGACAGCTAGCACAGATACGCAGTATTTT,CASSQDPTASTDTQYF
-,TRBD2,TRBJ2-1,TRBV11-3,16,TGTGCCAGCAGCCGGGGACTAGCGGGAGGTTGGAATGAGCAGTTCTTC,CASSRGLAGGWNEQFF
-,-,TRBJ1-1,TRBV28,13,TGTGCCAGCAGGCCAACTAGCAACACTGAAGCTTTCTTT,CASRPTSNTEAFF
-,-,TRBJ1-1,TRBV6-2/TRBV6-3,14,TGTGCCAGCAAAAGACAGGAGCAGAACACTGAAGCTTTCTTT,CASKRQEQNTEAFF
-,TRBD1,TRBJ2-1,TRBV7-9,15,TGTGCCAGCAGATTGATGACAGGGGCGAACAATGAGCAGTTCTTC,CASRLMTGANNEQFF
-,-,TRBJ2-7,TRBV11-2,16,TGTGCCAGCAGCTTAGATTCCGGGGGCAGGGCCTACGAGCAGTACTTC,CASSLDSGGRAYEQYF
many,-,TRBJ2-1,TRBV7-6,15,TGTGCCAGCAGCGCATCCGGGACATCCTACAATGAGCAGTTCTTC,CASSASGTSYNEQFF
-,TRBD2,TRBJ2-2,TRBV7-2,18,TGTGCCAGCAGCCCAACGCCTCTAGCGGGAGGGAGAACCGGGGAGCTGTTTTTT,CASSPTPLAGGRTGELFF
once,-,TRBJ1-5,TRBV10-3,14,TGTGCCATCAGTGAGTCGGGGGGTTCTCAGCCCCAGCATTTT,CAISESGGSQPQHF
-,TRBD2,TRBJ2-3,TRBV11-3,16,TGTGCCAGCAGCCGGACTAGCTTGGGTAGCACAGATACGCAGTATTTT,CASSRTSLGSTDTQYF
few,TRBD1,TRBJ2-1,TRBV19,15,TGTGCCAGTAGTATTTATGGACAGGACCACAATGAGCAGTTCTTC,CASSIYGQDHNEQFF
few,-,TRBJ2-1,TRBV12-3/TRBV12-4,13,TGTGCCAGCGAGCAGAGCTCCTACAATGAGCAGTTCTTC,CASEQSSYNEQFF
-,-,TRBJ1-5,TRBV28,18,TGTGCCAGCAGAGGGGGACCCGGGGTCGGACAGCCTAATCAGCCCCAGCATTTT,CASRGGPGVGQPNQPQHF
many,TRBD1,TRBJ2-1,TRBV7-2,16,TGTGCCAGCAGCTCATCGGCAGGGGGCGCGTGGAATGAGCAGTTCTTC,CASSSSAGGAWNEQFF
-,-,TRBJ2-5,TRBV27,13,TGTGCCAGCAGACGGGACTCAGAAGGGACCCAGTACTTC,CASRRDSEGTQYF
many,-,TRBJ1-2,TRBV7-2,17,TGTGCCAGCAGCCTTAATCCAACAGGGAGAAGGGCCTATGGCTACACCTTC,CASSLNPTGRRAYGYTF
-,-,TRBJ1-5,TRBV5-6,14,TGTGCCAGCAGCGCAGCCGTCTTGCGGCAGCCCCAGCATTTT,CASSAAVLRQPQHF
few,-,TRBJ2-7,TRBV4-1,18,TGCGCCAGCAGCCAAGTGTCGACTAGAAATACCCCCCCCCACGAGCAGTACTTC,CASSQVSTRNTPPHEQYF
few,-,TRBJ2-3,TRBV5-4,14,TGTGCCAGCAGCTTTGTCGGGAGCCCAGATACGCAGTATTTT,CASSFVGSPDTQYF
-,TRBD1,TRBJ2-2,TRBV11-3,15,TGTGCCAGCAGCTTAGAGACAGGGCTTCCCGGGGAGCTGTTTTTT,CASSLETGLPGELFF
-,-,TRBJ1-1,TRBV11-3,13,TGTGCCAGCCAGAGGCGGATGAACACTGAAGCTTTCTTT,CASQRRMNTEAFF
few,TRBD1,TRBJ1-2,TRBV4-1,15,TGCGCCAGCAGCCATCTTCAGACAGGGCGGTATGGCTACACCTTC,CASSHLQTGRYGYTF
-,-,TRBJ1-2,TRBV9,15,TGTGCCAGCAGCGCCGGGACGGTGAGGGACTATGGCTACACCTTC,CASSAGTVRDYGYTF
many,-,TRBJ2-5,TRBV7-2,14,TGTGCCAGCAGGGCCCAGGGAGGACAAGAGACCCAGTACTTC,CASRAQGGQETQYF
few,TRBD2,TRBJ2-1,TRBV11-2,14,TGTGCCAGCAGATGGACTAGCGGAAACAATGAGCAGTTCTTC,CASRWTSGNNEQFF
few,-,TRBJ1-3,TRBV7-2,15,TGTGCCAGCAGCTTATCCCGCTTACAAGGGGACACCATATATTTT,CASSLSRLQGDTIYF
-,-,TRBJ1-5,TRBV19,17,TGTGCCAGTAGTATAGATGGGGGCTTTTGGGATAATCAGCCCCAGCATTTT,CASSIDGGFWDNQPQHF
-,TRBD1,TRBJ1-3,TRBV7-3,15,TGTGCCAGCAGGAGTGACAGGGGCCCTGGAAACACCATATATTTT,CASRSDRGPGNTIYF
-,-,TRBJ1-2,TRBV10-3,11,TGTGCCATCAGGGGGGACTATGGCTACACCTTC,CAIRGDYGYTF
-,-,TRBJ2-1,TRBV14,15,TGTGCCAGCAGCCAAGAGTCAGGGGCTTACAATGAGCAGTTCTTC,CASSQESGAYNEQFF
-,-,TRBJ2-3,TRBV12-3/TRBV12-4,13,TGTGCCAGCAGGCCGCCTTGGGGAGATACGCAGTATTTT,CASRPPWGDTQYF
-,-,TRBJ2-1,TRBV20-1,16,TGCAGTGCTCCCTTACCGGGAAGGCTAGCAGACAATGAGCAGTTCTTC,CSAPLPGRLADNEQFF
-,TRBD2,TRBJ2-2,TRBV7-8,16,TGTGCCAGCAGCTTAGACCCTAGCGGGAACACCGGGGAGCTGTTTTTT,CASSLDPSGNTGELFF
many,-,TRBJ1-1,TRBV7-2,13,TGTGCCAGCGGGCGTCAGTCCAACACTGAAGCTTTCTTT,CASGRQSNTEAFF